The next 30 T cell receptor beta chains were all read from a single sample in a study of T cells after yellow fever vaccination. MiXCR was run by TCRdb on the 5' RACE reads, yielding one entry per CDR3 protein. Of 450,000 to 550,000 distinct CDR3 sequences listed, roughly a fifth are singletons. The specimen comprised PBMCs, sampled about 21 days after the first yellow fever vaccination. The receptors stem from a man younger than 30 who received the YFV17D yellow fever vaccine.

The J gene is TRBJ1-1, the V gene TRBV4-1, with D unresolved. Germline V gives CDR1 MGHRA, CDR2 YSYEKL. This CDR3 has 14 amino acids. Trimming took 1 base from V and 8 from J, leaving 14 bases between them. This chain's CDR3 is CASSQAPPAEEAFF. CDR3 DNA sequence: TGCGCCAGCAGCCAAGCCCCTCCGGCAGAAGAAGCTTTCTTT.

The V gene is TRBV6-1, the J gene TRBJ2-3, with TRBD2 matching 16 bases. CDR3 length: 18 amino acids. V dropped 6 bases and J dropped 4; count of bases not matched to a gene: 10. Per the germline V gene, CDR1 is MNHNS and CDR2 is SASEGT. CDR3 protein: CASSSLGTSGGAPDTQYF. In DNA form, the CDR3 reads TGTGCCAGCAGCTCCCTCGGGACTAGCGGGGGGGCGCCAGATACGCAGTATTTT.

The sample holds a few counts of this clonotype. The rearrangement uses TRBV7-2 and TRBJ2-1; no firm D call. The CDR3 sequence is 14 residues long. Trimming left V 5 bases short and J 0 bases short, with 8 bases between. The germline V gene encodes CDR1 SGHTA and CDR2 FQGNSA. CDR3 DNA: TGTGCCAGCAGCCGCCTTGGCTCCTACAATGAGCAGTTCTTC. Translation gives CASSRLGSYNEQFF.

This clonotype was observed a handful of times. The V and J genes are TRBV6-6 and TRBJ1-1; TRBD1 is a possible D gene (5 bases). The CDR3 sequence is 14 residues long. Trimming stripped 7 bases from V and 0 bases from J, with 12 bases between. The V gene's germline CDR1 is MNHNY and CDR2 SVGAGI (reference sequence). CDR3 residues: CASNSGAMNTEAFF. CDR3 DNA sequence: TGTGCCAGCAATTCCGGGGCAATGAACACTGAAGCTTTCTTT.

The rearrangement joins TRBV15 to TRBJ2-7; 12 nucleotides match TRBD1. Trimming at V came to 3 bases and at J to 2 bases, leaving 2 bases not matched to a gene. The CDR3 runs 15 residues. Germline-derived CDR1 and CDR2 are LNHNV and YYDKDF (reference sequence). CDR3 in amino acids: CATSSGTGGPYEQYV. For the CDR3, the DNA is TGTGCCACCAGCAGTGGGACAGGGGGCCCCTACGAGCAGTACGTC.

This chain uses TRBV12-3 or TRBV12-4 with TRBJ1-5; the D gene is possibly TRBD1 (5 bases). V gave up 6 bases and J gave up 3 bases, with 12 bases separating them. This CDR3 has 14 amino acids. As DNA, the CDR3 is TGTGCCAGCAGGCCCCAGGGTTACAATCAGCCCCAGCATTTT. It encodes CASRPQGYNQPQHF.

This clonotype has only a few counts. V gene TRBV5-6 combines with J gene TRBJ2-1; TRBD2 aligns across 7 bases. This CDR3 has 15 amino acids. V lost 2 bases, J lost 10 bases, and 12 bases stayed unmatched. Germline V gene data show CDR1 as SGHDT and CDR2 as YYEEEE. As DNA, the CDR3 is TGTGCCAGCAGCTTTGGGACGGGGGGTTTTATAGAGCAGTTCTTC. Its protein product is CASSFGTGGFIEQFF. The entire variable domain, with the rest obtained from reference TRBV5-6 and TRBJ2-1, is as follows: DAGVTQSPTHLIKTRGQQVTLRCSPKSGHDTVSWYQQALGQGPQFIFQYYEEEERQRGNFPDRFSGHQFPNYSSELNVNALLLGDSALYLCASSFGTGGFIEQFFGPGTRLTVL.

The chain couples TRBV4-2 to TRBJ1-5; perhaps TRBD1 as D (6 bases). The CDR3 loop spans 15 amino acids. The germline CDR1 and CDR2 sequences are LGHNA and YNFKEQ. V lost 3 bases and J 7 bases, leaving 16 bases between the germline ends. The chain's CDR3 is CASSQEEQGYQPQHF. CDR3 nucleotide sequence: TGTGCCAGCAGCCAGGAGGAACAGGGTTACCAGCCCCAGCATTTT.

A few counts support this clonotype. V and J are TRBV6-5 and TRBJ1-3; D remains unclear. The V gene lost 5 bases and the J gene lost 4 bases, with 12 bases spanning the gap. The V gene's germline CDR1 is MNHEY and CDR2 SVGAGI. The CDR3 runs to 14 residues. The CDR3 DNA follows: TGTGCCAGCAGTCAGCGAGGAGGAGGAAACACCATATATTTT. It encodes CASSQRGGGNTIYF.

CDR3 region: CASSYGPPGANVLTF. The CDR3 nucleotides read TGTGCCAGCAGTTACGGGCCGCCTGGGGCCAACGTCCTGACTTTC. The rearrangement uses TRBV6-2 or TRBV6-3 and TRBJ2-6; D gene ambiguous. The V and J ends lost 2 bases and 2 bases respectively, with 7 bases between them. The CDR3 runs 15 residues. Looked up from germline, CDR1 is MNHEY and CDR2 is SVGEGT.

This clonotype was detected a few times. The chain links TRBV12-3 or TRBV12-4 to TRBJ2-7; 10 bases are a match to TRBD1. J gave up 2 bases and V 3 bases, and 7 bases lay outside the gene matches. The CDR3 is 16 amino acids. CDR3 in amino acids: CASSFERQGAPYEQYF. CDR3 in DNA: TGTGCCAGCAGTTTTGAGAGACAGGGGGCCCCCTACGAGCAGTACTTC.

This clonotype occurred a few times. V is TRBV19 and J is TRBJ1-1; 7 bases fit TRBD1. The CDR3 totals 16 residues. The ends lost 5 bases at V and 1 base at J; junction bases unmatched: 10. Germline V gene sequence: CDR1 LNHDA, CDR2 SQIVND (reference sequence). CDR3 DNA sequence: TGTGCCAGTAGTGCCGCCTCGACAGGGTGGAACACTGAAGCTTTCTTT. It specifies CASSAASTGWNTEAFF.

The chain combines TRBV20-1 with TRBJ2-3; 8 positions match TRBD2. The CDR3 totals 14 residues. With V trimmed by 5 bases and J by 2 bases, 6 bases remained unmatched. CDR1 is DFQATT and CDR2 is SNEGSKA in the germline V gene (reference sequence). The CDR3 coding sequence is TGCAGTGCTGAACGGCGGGGGGACACAGATACGCAGTATTTT. Its protein is CSAERRGDTDTQYF.

This clonotype was counted only a few times. This chain joins TRBV14 and TRBJ1-1, with no clear D. The CDR3 has 15 residues. Germline values: CDR1 SGHDN, CDR2 FVKESK. V was trimmed by 1 base and J by 2 bases, leaving 11 bases between them. The chain's CDR3 is CASSQGHSVNTEAFF. The CDR3 coding sequence is TGTGCCAGCAGCCAAGGTCACAGCGTAAACACTGAAGCTTTCTTT.

The chain recombines TRBV20-1 with TRBJ2-5; D is unresolved. The CDR3 runs 15 residues. CDR1 and CDR2 from the germline V gene are DFQATT and SNEGSKA (reference sequence). The V gene lost 1 base and the J gene lost 1 base, with 13 bases spanning the gap. The CDR3 coding sequence is TGCAGTGCTAGAGTATCGGGCTCCCCCCAAGAGACCCAGTACTTC. Translation gives CSARVSGSPQETQYF.

The chain couples TRBV6-1 to TRBJ1-2, with D unclear. The CDR3 sequence is 13 residues long. Looked up from germline, CDR1 is MNHNS and CDR2 is SASEGT. The germline V and J ends were trimmed by 6 bases and 5 bases, with 13 bases remaining between them. CDR3 residues: CASRRPGVYGYTF. The CDR3 DNA sequence: TGTGCCAGCAGAAGACCCGGGGTGTATGGCTACACCTTC.

The table lists this clonotype with a few counts. The V call is TRBV12-5, the J call TRBJ2-1; D gene ambiguous. Trimming removed 3 bases from V and 8 bases from J, with 11 bases in between. The CDR3 consists of 13 residues. Germline V gene sequence: CDR1 LGHNT, CDR2 FRNRAP. DNA of the CDR3: TGTGCTAGTGGTTTCCAGGAATCCTATGAGCAGTTCTTC. It yields the protein CASGFQESYEQFF.

This clonotype was counted at least ten times. The chain uses TRBV5-1 and TRBJ2-7, with 8 bases aligning to TRBD1. Germline values: CDR1 SGHRS, CDR2 YFSETQ. The CDR3 is made up of 14 amino acids. The junction had 4 bases not matched to a gene; V was cut back by 0 bases and J by 5 bases. CDR3 coding DNA: TGCGCCAGCAGCTTGGGTCAGGGGGCCCACGAGCAGTACTTC. Translated, it gives CASSLGQGAHEQYF.

This clonotype was detected only a few times. V gene TRBV5-5 combines with J gene TRBJ2-7, with D perhaps matching TRBD1 (5 bases). Germline-derived CDR1 and CDR2 are SGHKS and YYEKEE (reference sequence). The CDR3 extends over 15 amino acids. The ends were cut back, 2 bases at V and 6 bases at J, with 18 bases in the middle. The CDR3 spells CASSFAGPAQGEQYF. CDR3 sequence (DNA): TGTGCCAGCAGCTTTGCCGGGCCAGCCCAGGGCGAGCAGTACTTC.

This clonotype was counted a few times. This sequence joins TRBV5-4 and TRBJ1-1; D is unclear. From germline, CDR1 is SGHNT and CDR2 YYREEE (reference sequence). The CDR3 is 14 residues long. The ends were cut back, 4 bases at V and 0 bases at J, with 10 bases in the middle. The CDR3 nucleotides read TGTGCCAGCAGCCCTTCTGCAGTGAACACTGAAGCTTTCTTT. It encodes CASSPSAVNTEAFF.

This clonotype was seen more than once but under ten times. The chain joins TRBV24-1 to TRBJ1-5, with D hard to call. Per the germline V gene, CDR1 is KGHDR and CDR2 is SFDVKD. V was clipped by 6 bases and J by 0 bases, with 11 bases between them. The CDR3 loop spans 15 amino acids. In DNA, the CDR3 is TGTGCCACCAGTTCCGGAACGTATAGCAATCAGCCCCAGCATTTT. It encodes CATSSGTYSNQPQHF.

The sample holds a few counts of this clonotype. The gene calls are TRBV27 and TRBJ1-1; D gene uncertain. Germline assignment: CDR1 MNHEY and CDR2 SMNVEV (reference sequence). The CDR3 has 13 amino acids. Trimming removed 4 bases from V and 7 bases from J, with 13 bases in between. The CDR3 coding sequence is TGTGCCAGCAGTTCGACATGGCACCTTGAAGCTTTCTTT. As protein: CASSSTWHLEAFF.

The chain uses TRBV7-3 and TRBJ1-1; D not certain. V was clipped by 2 bases and J by 1 base, with 8 bases between them. The CDR3 runs to 14 residues. Per the germline V gene, CDR1 is SGHTA and CDR2 is FQGTGA. The CDR3 protein is CASSLFPENTEAFF. The DNA of the CDR3 is TGTGCCAGCAGCTTATTCCCCGAGAACACTGAAGCTTTCTTT.

DNA for the CDR3: TGTGCCACCAGCAGACCTGCTACGATTCTAGGAGCCGGGGAGCTGTTTTTT. Encoded protein: CATSRPATILGAGELFF. The rearrangement uses TRBV15 and TRBJ2-2; D remains ambiguous. V lost 2 bases and J 6 bases, leaving 19 bases between the germline ends. This CDR3 spans 17 amino acids. CDR1 is LNHNV and CDR2 is YYDKDF in the germline V gene (reference sequence).

This clonotype was seen once. This chain links TRBV20-1 with TRBJ2-7, with D possibly TRBD2 on 6 matching bases. The V end was cut by 4 bases, the J end by 0 bases, with 16 bases between. The CDR3 contains 15 residues. The germline V gene has CDR1 DFQATT and CDR2 SNEGSKA (reference sequence). CDR3 nucleotide sequence: TGCAGTGCTATATCGCGCGGGGCTCACTCCTACGAGCAGTACGTC. Translated, it gives CSAISRGAHSYEQYV.

This chain joins TRBV20-1 and TRBJ2-1; 7 bases are shared with TRBD2. V lost 4 bases and J lost 1; bases outside the gene matches: 13. Germline V CDR1 and CDR2: DFQATT, SNEGSKA (reference sequence). The CDR3 covers 17 residues. CDR3 region: CSANGGNGFGSYNEQFF. CDR3 bases: TGCAGTGCTAACGGGGGGAATGGCTTTGGGTCCTACAATGAGCAGTTCTTC.

The chain recombines TRBV7-9 with TRBJ2-7; 7 bases match TRBD2. V shed 5 bases, J shed 2 bases, and the junction held 12 bases outside the gene matches. CDR1 and CDR2 (germline): SEHNR, FQNEAQ (reference sequence). The CDR3 totals 16 residues. The CDR3 nucleotides are TGTGCCAGCAGCCCCCCCGTTGACGGGGGGACCTACGAGCAGTACTTC. This translates into CASSPPVDGGTYEQYF.

There are a few counts of this clonotype. The chain employs TRBV5-1 and TRBJ2-2, with D tentatively TRBD1 (5 bases). Trimming cost V 2 bases and J 7 bases, with 12 bases left between them. This CDR3 is 14 amino acids long. The V gene's germline CDR1 is SGHRS and CDR2 YFSETQ. The CDR3 loop reads CASSFHRTDGELFF. The CDR3 DNA reads TGCGCCAGCAGCTTTCACAGGACCGACGGGGAGCTGTTTTTT.

V is TRBV21-1 and J is TRBJ1-2; the DNA was not used to check the table's D call, TRBD1. TRBV21-1 is labeled a pseudogene. The CDR3 runs 15 residues. CDR3 residues: CASSKASRGAYGYTF. The CDR3 DNA follows: TGTGCCAGCAGCAAAGCCTCCCGGGGGGCCTATGGCTACACCTTC.

This clonotype was seen more than once but under ten times. The chain joins TRBV5-5 to TRBJ2-3; TRBD2 aligns across 8 bases. The CDR3 spans 14 residues. V lost 5 bases and J lost 2; bases outside the gene matches: 4. Germline V gene lookup returns CDR1 SGHKS and CDR2 YYEKEE (reference sequence). The CDR3, as DNA: TGTGCCAGCAGACTAGCGGTTTCCACAGATACGCAGTATTTT. This gives the protein CASRLAVSTDTQYF.